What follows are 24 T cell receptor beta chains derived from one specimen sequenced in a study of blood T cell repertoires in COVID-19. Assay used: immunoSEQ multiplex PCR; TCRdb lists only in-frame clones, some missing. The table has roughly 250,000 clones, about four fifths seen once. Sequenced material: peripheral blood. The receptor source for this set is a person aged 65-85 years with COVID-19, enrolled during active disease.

The CDR3 bases are TGCAGCGTTTTCGGGGGGGGGAGCACAGATACGCAGTATTTT. The encoded protein is CSVFGGGSTDTQYF. V is TRBV29-1 and J is TRBJ2-3, with 8 positions matching TRBD2. Looked up from germline, CDR1 is SQVTM and CDR2 is ANQGSEA. The V gene end was trimmed by 5 bases and the J gene end by 0 bases; junction bases not matched to a gene: 4. This CDR3 contains 14 residues.

This CDR3 reads CASSIDRDRVGRDTQYF. The CDR3 coding sequence is TGTGCCAGTAGTATAGATCGGGACAGGGTGGGCAGAGATACGCAGTATTTT. The chain recombines TRBV19 with TRBJ2-3; 9 nucleotides agree with TRBD1. The CDR3 consists of 17 residues. Germline CDR1 LNHDA, CDR2 SQIVND (reference sequence). V shed 0 bases, J shed 5 bases, and the junction held 9 bases outside the gene matches.

Here the CDR3 reads CASSFRLSTDTQYF. The CDR3 DNA reads TGCGCCAGCAGCTTCAGACTGAGCACAGATACGCAGTATTTT. The gene calls are TRBV5-1 and TRBJ2-3, with D unclear. This CDR3 contains 14 residues. Germline V gives CDR1 SGHRS, CDR2 YFSETQ. The V gene lost 2 bases and the J gene lost 0 bases, with 7 bases spanning the gap.

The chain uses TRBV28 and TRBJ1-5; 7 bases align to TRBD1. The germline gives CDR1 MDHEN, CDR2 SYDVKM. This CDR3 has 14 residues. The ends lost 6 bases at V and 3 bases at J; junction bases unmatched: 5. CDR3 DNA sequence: TGTGCCAGCAGCCAGACAGGGCACAATCAGCCCCAGCATTTT. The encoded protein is CASSQTGHNQPQHF.

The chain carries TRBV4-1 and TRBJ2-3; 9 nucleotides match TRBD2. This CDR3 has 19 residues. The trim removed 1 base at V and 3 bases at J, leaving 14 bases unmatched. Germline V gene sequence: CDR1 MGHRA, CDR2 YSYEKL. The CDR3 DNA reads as TGCGCCAGCAGCCAAGTAGGAGTAGCGGGAGCCGGTAGAACAGATACGCAGTATTTT. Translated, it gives CASSQVGVAGAGRTDTQYF.

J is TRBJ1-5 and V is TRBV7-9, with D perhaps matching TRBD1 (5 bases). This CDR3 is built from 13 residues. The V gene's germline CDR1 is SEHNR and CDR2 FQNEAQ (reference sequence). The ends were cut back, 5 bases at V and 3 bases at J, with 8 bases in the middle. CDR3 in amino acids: CASSKTDNQPQHF. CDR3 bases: TGTGCCAGCAGCAAGACAGACAATCAGCCCCAGCATTTT.

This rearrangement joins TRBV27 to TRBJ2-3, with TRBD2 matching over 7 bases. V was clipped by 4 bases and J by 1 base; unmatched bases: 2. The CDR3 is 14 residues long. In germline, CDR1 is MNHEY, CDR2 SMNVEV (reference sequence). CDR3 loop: CASSWAGGTDTQYF. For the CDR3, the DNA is TGTGCCAGCAGTTGGGCGGGGGGCACAGATACGCAGTATTTT.

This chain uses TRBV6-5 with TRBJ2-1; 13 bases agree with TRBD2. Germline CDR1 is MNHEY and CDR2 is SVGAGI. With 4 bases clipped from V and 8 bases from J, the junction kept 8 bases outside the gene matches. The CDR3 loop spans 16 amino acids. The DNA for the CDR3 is TGTGCCAGCAGTTTCACTAGCGGGAGGGCCAAGGATGAGCAGTTCTTC. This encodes CASSFTSGRAKDEQFF.

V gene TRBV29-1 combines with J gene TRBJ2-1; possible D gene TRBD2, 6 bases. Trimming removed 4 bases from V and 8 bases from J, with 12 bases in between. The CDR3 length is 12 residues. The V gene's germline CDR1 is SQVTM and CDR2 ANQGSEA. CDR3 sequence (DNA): TGCAGCGTTGTATGGGGGGTCGATGAGCAGTTCTTC. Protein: CSVVWGVDEQFF.

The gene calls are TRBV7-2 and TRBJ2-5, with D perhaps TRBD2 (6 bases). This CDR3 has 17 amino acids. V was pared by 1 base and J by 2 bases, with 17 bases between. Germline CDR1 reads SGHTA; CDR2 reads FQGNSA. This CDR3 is CASSLEKGGRRQETQYF. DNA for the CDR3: TGTGCCAGCAGCTTAGAAAAGGGAGGACGGAGGCAAGAGACCCAGTACTTC.

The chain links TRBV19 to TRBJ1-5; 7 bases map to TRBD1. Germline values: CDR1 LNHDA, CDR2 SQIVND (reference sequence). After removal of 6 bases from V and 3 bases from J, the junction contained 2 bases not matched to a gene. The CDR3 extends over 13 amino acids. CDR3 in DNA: TGTGCCAGTAGAGGACAGGCCAATCAGCCCCAGCATTTT. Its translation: CASRGQANQPQHF. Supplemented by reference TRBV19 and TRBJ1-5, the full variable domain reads DGGITQSPKYLFRKEGQNVTLSCEQNLNHDAMYWYRQDPGQGLRLIYYSQIVNDFQKGDIAEGYSVSREKKESFPLTVTSAQKNPTAFYLCASRGQANQPQHFGDGTRLSIL.

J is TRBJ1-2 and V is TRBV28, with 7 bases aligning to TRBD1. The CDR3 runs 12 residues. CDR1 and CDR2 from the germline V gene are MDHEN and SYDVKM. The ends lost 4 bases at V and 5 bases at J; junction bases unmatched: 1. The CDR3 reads CASSSDRYGYTF. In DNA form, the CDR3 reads TGTGCCAGCAGTTCGGACAGGTATGGCTACACCTTC.

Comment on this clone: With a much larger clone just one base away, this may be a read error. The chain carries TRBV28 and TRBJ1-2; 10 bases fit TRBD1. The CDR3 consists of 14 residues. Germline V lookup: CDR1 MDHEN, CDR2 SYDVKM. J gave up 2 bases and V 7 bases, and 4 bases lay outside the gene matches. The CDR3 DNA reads TGTGCCAGCAACCCGGGACAGGGGAACTATGGCTACACCTTC. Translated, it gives CASNPGQGNYGYTF.

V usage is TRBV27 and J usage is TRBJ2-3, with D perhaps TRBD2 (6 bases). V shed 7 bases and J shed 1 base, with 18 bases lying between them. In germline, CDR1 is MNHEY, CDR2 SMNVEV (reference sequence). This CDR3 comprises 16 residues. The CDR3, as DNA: TGTGCCAGCACCAAGGGCACGGGAGCCGGCACAGATACGCAGTATTTT. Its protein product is CASTKGTGAGTDTQYF.

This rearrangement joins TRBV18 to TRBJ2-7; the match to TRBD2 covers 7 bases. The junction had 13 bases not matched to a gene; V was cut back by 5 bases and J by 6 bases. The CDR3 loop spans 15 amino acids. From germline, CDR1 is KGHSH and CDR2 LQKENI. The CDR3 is CASSFSFGTTGEQYF. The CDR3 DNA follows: TGTGCCAGCTCATTTTCGTTCGGGACTACGGGCGAGCAGTACTTC.

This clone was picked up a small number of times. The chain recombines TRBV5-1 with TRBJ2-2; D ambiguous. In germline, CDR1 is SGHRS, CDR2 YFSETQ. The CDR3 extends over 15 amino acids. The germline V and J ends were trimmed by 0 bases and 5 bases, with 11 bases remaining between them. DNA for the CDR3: TGCGCCAGCAGCTTGGACGACATGCAAACCGGGGAGCTGTTTTTT. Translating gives CASSLDDMQTGELFF.

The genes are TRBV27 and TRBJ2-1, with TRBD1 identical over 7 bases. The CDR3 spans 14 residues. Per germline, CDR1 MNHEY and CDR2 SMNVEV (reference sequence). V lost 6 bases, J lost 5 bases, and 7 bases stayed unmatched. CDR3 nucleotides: TGTGCCAGCAGGAGAGACAGGGTCAACAATGAGCAGTTCTTC. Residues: CASRRDRVNNEQFF.

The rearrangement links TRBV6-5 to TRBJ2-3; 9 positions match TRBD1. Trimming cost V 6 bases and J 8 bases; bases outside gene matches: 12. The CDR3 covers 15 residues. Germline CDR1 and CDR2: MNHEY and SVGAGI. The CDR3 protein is CASRGQGSAAGTQYF. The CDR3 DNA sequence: TGTGCCAGCAGGGGACAGGGATCAGCGGCTGGTACGCAGTATTTT.

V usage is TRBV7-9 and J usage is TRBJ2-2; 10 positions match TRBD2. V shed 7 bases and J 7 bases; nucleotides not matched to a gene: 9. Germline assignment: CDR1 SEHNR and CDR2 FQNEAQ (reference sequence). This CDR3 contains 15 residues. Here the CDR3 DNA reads TGTGCCAGCAACATAGCGGGAGGCCGGGACGGGGAGCTGTTTTTT. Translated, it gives CASNIAGGRDGELFF.

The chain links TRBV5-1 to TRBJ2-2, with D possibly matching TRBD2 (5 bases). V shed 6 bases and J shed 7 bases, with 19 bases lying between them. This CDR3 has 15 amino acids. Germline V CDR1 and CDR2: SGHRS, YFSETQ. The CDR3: CASTLFRGFGGELFF. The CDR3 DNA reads TGCGCCAGCACCCTCTTCCGGGGTTTTGGCGGGGAGCTGTTTTTT.

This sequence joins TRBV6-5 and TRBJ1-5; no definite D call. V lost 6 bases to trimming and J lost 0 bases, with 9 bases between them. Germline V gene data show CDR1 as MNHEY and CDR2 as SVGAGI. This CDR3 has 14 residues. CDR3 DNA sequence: TGTGCCAGCAGCCCCACTTATAGCAATCAGCCCCAGCATTTT. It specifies CASSPTYSNQPQHF.

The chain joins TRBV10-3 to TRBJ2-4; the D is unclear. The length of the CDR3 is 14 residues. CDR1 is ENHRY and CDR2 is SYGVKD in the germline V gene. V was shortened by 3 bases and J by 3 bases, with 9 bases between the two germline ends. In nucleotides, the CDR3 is TGTGCCATCAGTGATCCAATAGTCAAAAACATTCAGTACTTC. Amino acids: CAISDPIVKNIQYF.

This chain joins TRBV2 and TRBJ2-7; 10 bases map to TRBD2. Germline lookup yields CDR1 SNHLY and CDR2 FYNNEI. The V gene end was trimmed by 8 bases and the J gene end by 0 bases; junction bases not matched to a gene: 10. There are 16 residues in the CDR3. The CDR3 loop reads CASSAGSSGSSYEQYF. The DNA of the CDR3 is TGTGCCAGCTCTGCGGGGTCTAGCGGGAGCTCCTACGAGCAGTACTTC.

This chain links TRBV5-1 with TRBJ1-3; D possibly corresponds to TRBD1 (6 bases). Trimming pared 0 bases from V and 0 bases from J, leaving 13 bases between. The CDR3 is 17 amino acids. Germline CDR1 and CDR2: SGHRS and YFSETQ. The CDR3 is CASSLEGTRVSGNTIYF. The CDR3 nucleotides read TGCGCCAGCAGCTTGGAAGGGACAAGGGTCTCTGGAAACACCATATATTTT.